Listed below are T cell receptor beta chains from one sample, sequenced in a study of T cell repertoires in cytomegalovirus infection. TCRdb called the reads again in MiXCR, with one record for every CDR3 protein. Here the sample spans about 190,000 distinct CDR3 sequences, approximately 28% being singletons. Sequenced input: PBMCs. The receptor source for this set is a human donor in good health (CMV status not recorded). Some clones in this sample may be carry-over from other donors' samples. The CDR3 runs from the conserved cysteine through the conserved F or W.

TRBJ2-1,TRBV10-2,CASSEGGLNLRRDNEQFF
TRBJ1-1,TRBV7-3,CASSPRGMAEAFF
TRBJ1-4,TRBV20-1,CSAADRLNEKLFF
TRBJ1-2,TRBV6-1,CASSKSRGPVRGYTF
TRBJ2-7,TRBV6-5,CASSSLPGQGAPYEQYF
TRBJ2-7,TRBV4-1,CASSQDEGPGGEQYF
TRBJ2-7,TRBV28,CASSLIGGGNYEQYF
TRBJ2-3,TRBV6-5,CASSGWVSGTDTQYF
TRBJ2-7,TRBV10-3,CAISESLGGEKYF
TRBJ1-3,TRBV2,CASLYPTASGNTIYF
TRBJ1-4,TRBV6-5,CASRSQGVTDEKLFF
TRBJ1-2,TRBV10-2,CASRDINYGYTF
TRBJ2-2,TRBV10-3,CATVGGRNTGELFF
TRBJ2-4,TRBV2,CASSGDRVDIQYF
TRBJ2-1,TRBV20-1,CSAGTTSGGSEQFF
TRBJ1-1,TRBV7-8,CASTGPRNTEAFF
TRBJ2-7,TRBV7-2,CASSFSSIGAYEQYF
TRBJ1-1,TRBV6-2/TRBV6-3,CASRLGPNTEAFF
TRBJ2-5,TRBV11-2,CASSSGGGSGQETQYF